The 21 T cell receptor beta chains below all came from one sample that was sequenced in a study of blood T cell repertoires in COVID-19. The protocol was immunoSEQ multiplex PCR, while the TCRdb copy is restricted to in-frame clones and leaves out a portion. In the table there are around 190,000 clones, about four fifths of which are singletons. The sample was peripheral blood. Receptors were obtained from a woman aged 55-70 years with COVID-19, enrolled during active disease.

V gene TRBV19 combines with J gene TRBJ2-3; TRBD1 matches at 9 bases. Trimming removed 7 bases from V and 0 bases from J; junction bases left unmatched: 5. The CDR3 is 15 amino acids. The germline V gene encodes CDR1 LNHDA and CDR2 SQIVND (reference sequence). DNA of the CDR3: TGTGCCAGTACCTTACAGGGGGCTAGCACAGATACGCAGTATTTT. As protein: CASTLQGASTDTQYF.

The chain uses TRBV4-1 and TRBJ1-1; TRBD1 is a possible D gene (5 bases). Germline V lookup: CDR1 MGHRA, CDR2 YSYEKL. The ends were cut back, 2 bases at V and 5 bases at J, with 12 bases in the middle. CDR3 size: 14 residues. CDR3 DNA sequence: TGCGCCAGCAGCCAATATCAGGGAATTACTGAAGCTTTCTTT. Residues: CASSQYQGITEAFF.

DNA for the CDR3: TGTGCCAGCAGTGGACAGTTGAACACCATATATTTT. Its protein product is CASSGQLNTIYF. The V call is TRBV28, the J call TRBJ1-3; D may be TRBD1 (6 bases). Germline V gene lookup returns CDR1 MDHEN and CDR2 SYDVKM. The CDR3 extends over 12 amino acids. Between the trimmed V and J ends, which lost 5 bases and 7 bases, there was a span of 9 bases.

V and J are TRBV14 and TRBJ1-1; D unclear. Trimming stripped 2 bases from V and 5 bases from J, with 9 bases between. CDR3 length: 13 amino acids. Germline CDR1 SGHDN, CDR2 FVKESK. The CDR3 reads CASSQNFGTEAFF. DNA of the CDR3: TGTGCCAGCAGCCAAAACTTCGGGACTGAAGCTTTCTTT.

The chain recombines TRBV10-1 with TRBJ2-3, with 8 positions matching TRBD2. The CDR3 runs to 18 residues. With V trimmed by 8 bases and J by 6 bases, 22 bases remained unmatched. CDR1 is WNHNN and CDR2 is SYGVQD in the germline V gene (reference sequence). The DNA for the CDR3 is TGCGCCAGCGGGGGCCGATGGAAGAGCGGGAGTTGGGCGGATACGCAGTATTTT. This codes for CASGGRWKSGSWADTQYF.

The gene calls are TRBV5-1 and TRBJ2-5; 11 bases line up with TRBD2. The trim removed 0 bases at V and 6 bases at J, leaving 1 base unmatched. CDR1 SGHRS and CDR2 YFSETQ come from the germline V gene. This CDR3 is built from 14 residues. The CDR3 here is CASSLGLAGQTQYF. CDR3 nucleotide sequence: TGCGCCAGCAGCTTGGGACTAGCGGGACAGACCCAGTACTTC.

This chain connects TRBV28 to TRBJ1-4; D is perhaps TRBD1 (5 bases). V gave up 3 bases and J gave up 4 bases, with 18 bases separating them. CDR3 length: 17 residues. CDR1 and CDR2 from the germline V gene are MDHEN and SYDVKM. For the CDR3, the DNA is TGTGCCAGCAGTTTTGGTGGTCTGGGGCGCGTTAATGAAAAACTGTTTTTT. This codes for CASSFGGLGRVNEKLFF.

In regard to this clone: The sample holds other DNA sequences that translate to the same CDR3. The V gene is TRBV3-1 (or the pseudogene TRBV3-2), the J gene TRBJ1-5; D is unresolved. V dropped 0 bases and J dropped 2 bases, with 5 bases sitting between them. CDR1 and CDR2 (germline): LGHDT, YNNKEL (reference sequence). The length of the CDR3 is 14 residues. CDR3 in amino acids: CASSQDSGNQPQHF. The CDR3 region has the DNA TGTGCCAGCAGCCAAGACTCGGGCAATCAGCCCCAGCATTTT.

The V call is TRBV12-5, the J call TRBJ2-2; TRBD1 matches at 7 bases. V dropped 1 base and J dropped 2; count of bases not matched to a gene: 4. The CDR3 is made up of 16 amino acids. CDR1 is LGHNT, CDR2 FRNRAP, per germline. CDR3 bases: TGTGCTAGTGGTTTGGGTGGGACAGTAAACACCGGGGAGCTGTTTTTT. This codes for CASGLGGTVNTGELFF.

The CDR3 spells CASSLSDRGLVQPQHF. CDR3 nucleotides: TGTGCCAGCAGTCTCTCGGACAGGGGGTTGGTACAGCCCCAGCATTTT. The chain recombines TRBV28 with TRBJ1-5, with 10 bases lining up with TRBD1. Germline trimming cut 5 bases from V and 7 bases from J; bases unmatched to any gene: 11. CDR1 is MDHEN and CDR2 is SYDVKM in the germline V gene. CDR3 length: 16 residues.

The rearrangement joins TRBV7-9 to TRBJ1-4; TRBD1 agrees at 7 bases. CDR3 length: 16 amino acids. Germline V gene lookup returns CDR1 SEHNR and CDR2 FQNEAQ (reference sequence). J gave up 7 bases and V 2 bases, and 10 bases lay outside the gene matches. The CDR3 protein is CASSLLLTGRGEKLFF. In nucleotides, the CDR3 is TGTGCCAGCAGCTTATTATTGACAGGGCGGGGTGAAAAACTGTTTTTT. The full variable domain, rest sourced from reference TRBV7-9 and TRBJ1-4, is DTGVSQNPRHKITKRGQNVTFRCDPISEHNRLYWYRQTLGQGPEFLTYFQNEAQLEKSRLLSDRFSAERPKGSFSTLEIQRTEQGDSAMYLCASSLLLTGRGEKLFFGSGTQLSVL.

This clone was seen once. This chain links TRBV6-1 with TRBJ1-5; 10 bases align to TRBD1. The CDR3 runs 15 residues. The germline V gene has CDR1 MNHNS and CDR2 SASEGT. Trimming took 1 base from V and 8 from J; bases not matched to a gene: 5. The CDR3 DNA is TGTGCCAGCAGTGAAGTGCGGACAGGGGGAGAGCCCCAGCATTTT. Amino acids: CASSEVRTGGEPQHF.

The chain links TRBV6-5 to TRBJ2-7; D is unclear. Germline CDR1 MNHEY, CDR2 SVGAGI. V dropped 7 bases and J dropped 0 bases, with 13 bases sitting between them. The CDR3 has 14 amino acids. The CDR3 DNA follows: TGTGCCAGCACCCCTCTAATGAGCTCCTACGAGCAGTACTTC. Translating gives CASTPLMSSYEQYF.

The rearrangement links TRBV11-3 to TRBJ2-2; 8 bases align to TRBD2. V lost 3 bases to trimming and J lost 6 bases; unmatched junction nucleotides: 15. Per the germline V gene, CDR1 is SGHNT and CDR2 is YENEEA. The CDR3 runs 18 residues. DNA for the CDR3: TGTGCCAGCAGCTTTCGTGGCGGGAGCGGGAGCTTAGCCGGGGAGCTGTTTTTT. As protein: CASSFRGGSGSLAGELFF.

This sequence joins TRBV28 and TRBJ2-1; TRBD2 might be the D (5 bases). Germline V gene data show CDR1 as MDHEN and CDR2 as SYDVKM. V was clipped by 7 bases and J by 5 bases, with 18 bases between them. The CDR3 has 15 amino acids. CDR3 bases: TGTGCCAGCATTAGTCCCGGGGAACAGCACAATGAGCAGTTCTTC. This gives the protein CASISPGEQHNEQFF.

The chain uses TRBV7-9 and TRBJ1-2, with 11 nucleotides matching TRBD1. The trim removed 4 bases at V and 0 bases at J, leaving 10 bases unmatched. The CDR3 totals 18 residues. Germline V gene lookup returns CDR1 SEHNR and CDR2 FQNEAQ (reference sequence). CDR3 nucleotides: TGTGCCAGCAGCTATAGGGAGGGACAGGGGGAACCTAACTATGGCTACACCTTC. Its translation: CASSYREGQGEPNYGYTF.

This clone was seen once. V usage is TRBV30 and J usage is TRBJ1-1, with TRBD1 matching 8 bases. This CDR3 is 13 amino acids long. The V gene end was trimmed by 0 bases and the J gene end by 8 bases; junction bases not matched to a gene: 5. CDR1 GTSNPN and CDR2 SVGIG come from the germline V gene (reference sequence). CDR3 region: CAWSVLRGREAFF. CDR3 coding DNA: TGTGCCTGGAGTGTACTCAGGGGGCGCGAAGCTTTCTTT.

The chain has TRBV19 and TRBJ2-2; the match to TRBD2 covers 11 bases. The V and J ends lost 8 bases and 5 bases, in that order; junction bases with no gene match: 7. The germline V gene encodes CDR1 LNHDA and CDR2 SQIVND (reference sequence). The CDR3 loop spans 15 amino acids. The CDR3 sequence is CASGTSGSLTGELFF. CDR3 sequence (DNA): TGTGCCAGTGGTACTAGCGGGAGTTTGACCGGGGAGCTGTTTTTT. Looking up the rest from reference TRBV19 and TRBJ2-2 gives the full variable domain: DGGITQSPKYLFRKEGQNVTLSCEQNLNHDAMYWYRQDPGQGLRLIYYSQIVNDFQKGDIAEGYSVSREKKESFPLTVTSAQKNPTAFYLCASGTSGSLTGELFFGEGSRLTVL.

The rearrangement links TRBV6-4 to TRBJ1-2; 7 positions match TRBD1. Germline-derived CDR1 and CDR2 are MRHNA and SNTAGT. CDR3 size: 15 residues. J gave up 8 bases and V 3 bases, and 12 bases lay outside the gene matches. CDR3 sequence (DNA): TGTGCCAGCAGTGAAGATTTTGACAGGGTCGGAGGCTACACCTTC. Translated, it gives CASSEDFDRVGGYTF.

This clone appeared a few times. The chain carries TRBV7-2 and TRBJ1-2; weak D call: TRBD1 (6 bases). There are 15 residues in the CDR3. CDR1 and CDR2 from the germline V gene are SGHTA and FQGNSA. Trimming left V 1 base short and J 7 bases short, with 16 bases between. The chain's CDR3 is CASSLGGTRGSGYTF. DNA for the CDR3: TGTGCCAGCAGCTTAGGGGGGACAAGAGGGTCTGGCTACACCTTC.

For the CDR3, the DNA is TGCGCCAGCAGCTTGGAAACTAATACGCAGTATTTT. It specifies CASSLETNTQYF. The J gene is TRBJ2-3, the V gene TRBV5-1; D gene unclear. CDR3 length: 12 residues. CDR1 is SGHRS, CDR2 YFSETQ, per germline. The germline V and J ends were trimmed by 0 bases and 7 bases, with 6 bases remaining between them.